This TCR beta chain was obtained from a study of blood T cell repertoires in COVID-19. Study in general: There were acute and convalescent COVID-19 samples, and they came from the United States, Italy and Spain.

Germline V gives CDR1 SGHAT, CDR2 FQNNGV. This CDR3 is 13 amino acids long. With 4 bases removed from V and 10 bases from J, the gap between germline ends came to 11 bases. Donors in Cohort 3 counted as recovered after two negative PCRs, clearance, or symptom resolution. Original processing methods: Estimated nucleated cell counts came from reference gene primer amplification. Assay: immunoSEQ multiplex PCR; the TCRdb copy retains only in-frame clones and omits some. V, J and clone size derive from that table, while D and trimming were established from the DNA sequence. The sample lists around 330,000 clones; roughly nine tenths were seen once.

Sequenced input: PBMCs or T cells enriched from blood (not recorded which). The chain links TRBV11-2 to TRBJ1-6; no reliable D call. The TCR was taken from a man in his sixties who had recovered from COVID-19. The CDR3 region has the DNA TGTGCCAGCAGCTCGCGACACCAATCACCCCTCCACTTT. Translated, it gives CASSSRHQSPLHF.